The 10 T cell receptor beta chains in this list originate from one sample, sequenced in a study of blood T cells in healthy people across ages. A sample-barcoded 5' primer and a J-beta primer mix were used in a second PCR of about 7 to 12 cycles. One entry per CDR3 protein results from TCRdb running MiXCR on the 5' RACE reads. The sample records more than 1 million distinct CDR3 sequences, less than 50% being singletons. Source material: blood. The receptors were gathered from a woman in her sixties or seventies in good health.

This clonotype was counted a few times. The CDR3 DNA is TGCAGCGCCGCACCTACGGGAGTCACAGATACGCAGTATTTT. It translates to CSAAPTGVTDTQYF. The chain recombines TRBV29-1 with TRBJ2-3; TRBD2 might be the D (6 bases). This CDR3 comprises 14 residues. The germline gives CDR1 SQVTM, CDR2 ANQGSEA. The V end was cut by 7 bases, the J end by 2 bases, with 16 bases between.

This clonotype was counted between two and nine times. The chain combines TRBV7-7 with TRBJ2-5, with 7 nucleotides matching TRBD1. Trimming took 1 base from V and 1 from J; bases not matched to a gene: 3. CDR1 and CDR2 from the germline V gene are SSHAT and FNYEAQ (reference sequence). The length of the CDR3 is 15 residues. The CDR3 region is CASSLEGGSQETQYF. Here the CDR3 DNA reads TGTGCCAGCAGCTTAGAAGGGGGCTCCCAAGAGACCCAGTACTTC. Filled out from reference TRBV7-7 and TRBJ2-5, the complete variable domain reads GAGVSQSPRYKVTKRGQDVTLRCDPISSHATLYWYQQALGQGPEFLTYFNYEAQPDKSGLPSDRFSAERPEGSISTLTIQRTEQRDSAMYRCASSLEGGSQETQYFGPGTRLLVL.

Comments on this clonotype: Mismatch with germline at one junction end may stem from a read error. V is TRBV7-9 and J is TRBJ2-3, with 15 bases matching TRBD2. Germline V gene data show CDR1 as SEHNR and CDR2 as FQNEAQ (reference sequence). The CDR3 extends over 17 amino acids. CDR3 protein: CASSTRTSGRGTDTRYF. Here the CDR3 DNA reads TGTGCCAGCAGCACCCGGACTAGCGGGAGGGGGACAGATACGCGGTATTTT. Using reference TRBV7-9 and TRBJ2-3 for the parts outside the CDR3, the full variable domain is DTGVSQNPRHKITKRGQNVTFRCDPISEHNRLYWYRQTLGQGPEFLTYFQNEAQLEKSRLLSDRFSAERPKGSFSTLEIQRTEQGDSAMYLCASSTRTSGRGTDTRYFGPGTRLTVL.

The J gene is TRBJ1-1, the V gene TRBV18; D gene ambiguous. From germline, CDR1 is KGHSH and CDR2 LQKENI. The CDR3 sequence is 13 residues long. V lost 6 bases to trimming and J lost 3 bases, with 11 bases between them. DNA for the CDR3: TGTGCCAGCTCTCCCGACACTTACACTGAAGCTTTCTTT. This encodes CASSPDTYTEAFF.

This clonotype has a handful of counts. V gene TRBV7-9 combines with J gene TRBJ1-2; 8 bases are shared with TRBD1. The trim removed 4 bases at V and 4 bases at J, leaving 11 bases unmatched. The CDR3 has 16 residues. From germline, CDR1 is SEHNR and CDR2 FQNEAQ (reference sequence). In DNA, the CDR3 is TGTGCCAGCAGCTCACCGACCCTGACAGGGGCCTATGGCTACACCTTC. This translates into CASSSPTLTGAYGYTF.

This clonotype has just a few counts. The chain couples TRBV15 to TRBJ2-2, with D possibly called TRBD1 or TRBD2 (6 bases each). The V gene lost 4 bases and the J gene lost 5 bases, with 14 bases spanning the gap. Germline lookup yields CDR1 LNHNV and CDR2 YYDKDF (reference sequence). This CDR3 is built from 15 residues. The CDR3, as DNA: TGTGCCACCAGCATTAGAAGGGGGAGGACCGGGGAGCTGTTTTTT. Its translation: CATSIRRGRTGELFF.

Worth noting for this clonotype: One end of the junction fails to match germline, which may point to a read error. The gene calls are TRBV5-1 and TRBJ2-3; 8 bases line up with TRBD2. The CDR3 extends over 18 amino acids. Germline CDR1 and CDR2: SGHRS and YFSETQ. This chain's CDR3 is CASSLGAGGLRHTDMQYF. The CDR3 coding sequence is TGCGCCAGCAGCTTGGGCGCGGGAGGACTTAGACACACAGATATGCAGTATTTT.

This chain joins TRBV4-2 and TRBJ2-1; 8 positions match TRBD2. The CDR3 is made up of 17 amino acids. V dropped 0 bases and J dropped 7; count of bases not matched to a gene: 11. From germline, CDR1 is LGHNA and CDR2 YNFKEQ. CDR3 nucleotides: TGTGCCAGCAGCCAAGATTATCGGGAGGGCCCTCGGAATGAGCAGTTCTTC. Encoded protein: CASSQDYREGPRNEQFF.

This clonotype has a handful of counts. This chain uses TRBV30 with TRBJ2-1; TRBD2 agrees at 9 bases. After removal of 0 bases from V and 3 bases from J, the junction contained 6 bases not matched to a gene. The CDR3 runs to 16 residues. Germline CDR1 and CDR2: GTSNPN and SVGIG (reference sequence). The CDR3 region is CAWSVGSSGNYNEQFF. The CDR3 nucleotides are TGTGCCTGGAGTGTCGGGTCTAGCGGGAACTACAATGAGCAGTTCTTC.

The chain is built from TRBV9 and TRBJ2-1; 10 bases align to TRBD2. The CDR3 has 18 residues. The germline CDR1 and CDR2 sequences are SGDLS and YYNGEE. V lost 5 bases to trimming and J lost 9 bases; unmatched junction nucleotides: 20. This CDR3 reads CASSNVGLANSNRGEQFF. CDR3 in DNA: TGTGCCAGCAGTAACGTGGGACTAGCGAATTCCAACAGGGGTGAGCAGTTCTTC.